The 5 T cell receptor beta chains given below trace back to one sample, sequenced in a study of cytomegalovirus exposure and HLA in healthy donors. PCR employed 60 Vbeta and 13 Jbeta primers. The table came from immunoSEQ multiplex PCR; TCRdb's copy has only in-frame clones and leaves some out. The sample contains about 110,000 clones, approximately 79% of which appear only once. Material for sequencing was PBMCs. The receptors come from a man between 18 and 35 years old in good health and CMV-seronegative.

The chain links TRBV7-9 to TRBJ1-5; D not certain. Germline V gene data show CDR1 as SEHNR and CDR2 as FQNEAQ (reference sequence). The CDR3 spans 15 residues. The V and J ends lost 1 base and 1 base respectively, with 8 bases between them. CDR3 sequence (DNA): TGTGCCAGCAGCTTAGGTGGAGGGAGCAATCAGCCCCAGCATTTT. Protein sequence: CASSLGGGSNQPQHF.

This clone was seen a handful of times. This sequence joins TRBV4-3 and TRBJ1-4; 7 bases align to TRBD1. V lost 3 bases, J lost 7 bases, and 8 bases stayed unmatched. Germline CDR1 reads LGHNA; CDR2 reads YSLEER. This CDR3 region has 15 residues. CDR3 coding DNA: TGCGCCAGCAGCCAGACGTCAAGGGGGCGTGAAAAACTGTTTTTT. As protein: CASSQTSRGREKLFF.

The chain is built from TRBV7-2 and TRBJ1-4, with 12 bases aligning to TRBD1. The V gene end was trimmed by 5 bases and the J gene end by 7 bases; junction bases not matched to a gene: 2. CDR1 is SGHTA and CDR2 is FQGNSA in the germline V gene. The CDR3 spans 14 residues. CDR3 protein: CASSRDRGREKLFF. In DNA, the CDR3 is TGTGCCAGCAGCCGGGACAGGGGGCGTGAAAAACTGTTTTTT. Looking up the rest from reference TRBV7-2 and TRBJ1-4 gives the full variable domain: GAGVSQSPSNKVTEKGKDVELRCDPISGHTALYWYRQSLGQGLEFLIYFQGNSAPDKSGLPSDRFSAERTGGSVSTLTIQRTQQEDSAVYLCASSRDRGREKLFFGSGTQLSVL.

The chain carries TRBV10-3 and TRBJ2-1; 8 nucleotides match TRBD2. The CDR3 has 15 amino acids. V dropped 7 bases and J dropped 0; count of bases not matched to a gene: 5. The germline CDR1 and CDR2 sequences are ENHRY and SYGVKD. CDR3 sequence (DNA): TGTGCCATCAAGCGAGGGACTAGCTCCTACAATGAGCAGTTCTTC. Translation gives CAIKRGTSSYNEQFF.

This clone was counted once. DNA for the CDR3: TGTGCCAGCAGCACTAGAGAGGCTCCGCAAGCACGAGAGACCCAGTACTTC. Translation gives CASSTREAPQARETQYF. This chain links TRBV7-9 with TRBJ2-5, with D perhaps matching TRBD2 (5 bases). From germline, CDR1 is SEHNR and CDR2 FQNEAQ (reference sequence). V lost 5 bases to trimming and J lost 4 bases, with 23 bases between them. The CDR3 covers 17 residues.